Here is one T cell receptor (beta chain) with its context. Its antigen is as yet unknown. This CDR3 has 16 residues. Looked up from germline, CDR1 is SEHNR and CDR2 is FQNEAQ (reference sequence). V trimming: 1 base; J trimming: 8 bases; junction bases outside the gene matches: 10. This specimen belongs to a study of STAT5B mutations in CD4+ large granular lymphocyte leukemia. General observations from the study: Data were not HLA-matched across samples. Patient CD4-sorted repertoires stayed more clonal than healthy ones after leukemic-clone removal.

Data came from immunoSEQ multiplex PCR; TCRdb stores just in-frame clones and leaves some out. The table lists 20,000 or so clones, about 79% of them singletons. J is TRBJ1-4 and V is TRBV7-9; 7 positions match TRBD1. This TCR derives from a human donor in good health. The specimen sequenced was CD4+ T cells from blood buffy coats. Here the CDR3 reads CASSLGGQTFGEKLFF. CDR3 DNA sequence: TGTGCCAGCAGCTTAGGGGGACAGACCTTTGGGGAAAAACTGTTTTTT.